The 20 T cell receptor beta chains listed next were all sequenced from one sample in a study of cytomegalovirus exposure and HLA in healthy donors. Clones were sequenced by immunoSEQ multiplex PCR, and TCRdb holds only the in-frame ones, with some missing. The table includes about 98,000 clones, roughly 87% detected once. Sequencing used PBMCs. These receptors were obtained from a man aged 18 to 29 in good health and CMV-seropositive.

This sequence joins TRBV19 and TRBJ1-2; D ambiguous. Germline lookup yields CDR1 LNHDA and CDR2 SQIVND (reference sequence). V dropped 0 bases and J dropped 6 bases, with 14 bases sitting between them. The CDR3 runs to 15 residues. CDR3 in DNA: TGTGCCAGTAGTATAGACCTCGGGTCCGTGGATGGCTACACCTTC. Protein product: CASSIDLGSVDGYTF.

This chain joins TRBV5-1 and TRBJ2-5, with 12 bases identical to TRBD2. This CDR3 contains 17 residues. Germline lookup yields CDR1 SGHRS and CDR2 YFSETQ. V was clipped by 2 bases and J by 5 bases; unmatched bases: 10. CDR3 sequence reads: CASSLNPGTSGRETQYF. As DNA, the CDR3 is TGCGCCAGCAGCTTAAATCCCGGGACTAGCGGGCGGGAGACCCAGTACTTC.

V usage is TRBV9 and J usage is TRBJ2-2, with 7 bases that match TRBD1. V trimming: 4 bases; J trimming: 6 bases; junction bases outside the gene matches: 6. The CDR3 sequence is 14 residues long. Germline lookup yields CDR1 SGDLS and CDR2 YYNGEE. The CDR3 region is CASSTWDSAGELFF. In nucleotides, the CDR3 is TGTGCCAGCAGCACTTGGGACAGCGCCGGGGAGCTGTTTTTT.

The V call is TRBV5-4, the J call TRBJ2-1, with 9 bases matching TRBD2. Trimming removed 0 bases from V and 5 bases from J; junction bases left unmatched: 6. The CDR3 sequence is 16 residues long. Germline loops: CDR1 SGHNT, CDR2 YYREEE (reference sequence). CDR3 nucleotide sequence: TGTGCCAGCAGCTTGGTTGGGCTAGCGGGACACAATGAGCAGTTCTTC. Translating gives CASSLVGLAGHNEQFF.

The chain couples TRBV9 to TRBJ2-3; 7 nucleotides agree with TRBD2. This CDR3 has 16 residues. V dropped 0 bases and J dropped 2; count of bases not matched to a gene: 6. The germline V gene has CDR1 SGDLS and CDR2 YYNGEE. CDR3 residues: CASSVDGGSITDTQYF. The CDR3 coding sequence is TGTGCCAGCAGCGTAGATGGCGGGAGCATCACAGATACGCAGTATTTT.

CDR3 in amino acids: CASIPQTGWNSPLHF. DNA for the CDR3: TGTGCCAGCATACCCCAGACAGGGTGGAATTCACCCCTCCACTTT. This chain joins TRBV2 and TRBJ1-6; 7 bases map to TRBD1. CDR1 is SNHLY, CDR2 FYNNEI, per germline. V lost 7 bases and J lost 7; bases outside the gene matches: 10. The CDR3 is 15 amino acids.

The V gene is TRBV11-3, the J gene TRBJ2-1; 9 bases agree with TRBD1. The V and J ends lost 6 bases and 9 bases, in that order; junction bases with no gene match: 6. CDR1 and CDR2 from the germline V gene are SGHNT and YENEEA. This CDR3 region has 13 residues. The CDR3 loop reads CASSSDRGGEQFF. The CDR3 nucleotides read TGTGCCAGCAGTTCGGACAGGGGTGGTGAGCAGTTCTTC. The full variable domain, with the rest looked up from reference TRBV11-3 and TRBJ2-1, is EAGVVQSPRYKIIEKKQPVAFWCNPISGHNTLYWYLQNLGQGPELLIRYENEEAVDDSQLPKDRFSAERLKGVDSTLKIQPAELGDSAVYLCASSSDRGGEQFFGPGTRLTVL.

This clone has just one count. This chain connects TRBV5-4 to TRBJ2-3, with TRBD1 as a possible D gene (5 bases). CDR3 length equals 15 residues. Trimming cost V 2 bases and J 6 bases, with 16 bases left between them. CDR1 and CDR2 (germline): SGHNT, YYREEE (reference sequence). The CDR3 DNA reads as TGTGCCAGCAGCTTTCCCGAGACAGCCCCGGATACGCAGTATTTT. Protein sequence: CASSFPETAPDTQYF. Combining the CDR3 with reference TRBV5-4 and TRBJ2-3 gives the whole variable domain ETGVTQSPTHLIKTRGQQVTLRCSSQSGHNTVSWYQQALGQGPQFIFQYYREEENGRGNFPPRFSGLQFPNYSSELNVNALELDDSALYLCASSFPETAPDTQYFGPGTRLTVL.

The chain carries TRBV5-8 and TRBJ2-3; TRBD2 matches at 10 bases. The CDR3 consists of 16 residues. The germline V gene has CDR1 SGHTS and CDR2 YDEGEE. Trimming removed 1 base from V and 5 bases from J; junction bases left unmatched: 7. The CDR3 protein is CASSLSAGGPGDTQYF. DNA for the CDR3: TGTGCCAGCAGCTTGTCAGCGGGAGGGCCGGGAGATACGCAGTATTTT.

The chain has TRBV10-3 and TRBJ2-7; D unresolved. This CDR3 region has 16 residues. Deletions cut 4 bases from V and 1 base from J, with 17 bases between. CDR1 ENHRY and CDR2 SYGVKD come from the germline V gene. This CDR3 is CAISVVYSVNSYEQYF. The CDR3 bases are TGTGCCATCAGTGTGGTCTACAGTGTGAATTCCTACGAGCAGTACTTC.

This chain connects TRBV29-1 to TRBJ1-2, with a weak D call TRBD1 (5 bases). Trimming stripped 6 bases from V and 7 bases from J, with 15 bases between. Per the germline V gene, CDR1 is SQVTM and CDR2 is ANQGSEA. This CDR3 has 12 amino acids. This CDR3 is CSVIRVSGGYTF. The CDR3 DNA follows: TGCAGCGTCATCAGGGTGTCGGGTGGCTACACCTTC.

The chain combines TRBV7-7 with TRBJ2-1; 10 bases agree with TRBD2. The J segment lost 9 bases and the V segment lost 5 bases, leaving 13 bases of the junction unmatched. CDR1 and CDR2 from the germline V gene are SSHAT and FNYEAQ (reference sequence). The CDR3 is made up of 16 amino acids. The CDR3 spells CASSPRPAGGPGEQFF. Written as DNA, the CDR3 is TGTGCCAGCAGCCCACGTCCAGCGGGAGGGCCCGGTGAGCAGTTCTTC.

This clone has at least ten counts. The V call is TRBV11-2, the J call TRBJ2-1; TRBD2 aligns across 7 bases. The CDR3 consists of 14 residues. The V and J ends lost 4 bases and 13 bases, in that order; junction bases with no gene match: 13. Germline V gene data show CDR1 as SGHAT and CDR2 as FQNNGV. The CDR3 reads CASSSLGGWDPQFF. In DNA, the CDR3 is TGTGCCAGCAGCTCCCTGGGAGGGTGGGATCCTCAGTTCTTC.

This chain uses TRBV6-5 with TRBJ1-4; TRBD1 matches 9 bases. CDR1 is MNHEY, CDR2 SVGAGI, per germline. J gave up 9 bases and V 2 bases, and 4 bases lay outside the gene matches. CDR3 length equals 14 residues. The CDR3 DNA is TGTGCCAGCAGTTACGGGGGACAGGGTAAAAAACTGTTTTTT. Residues: CASSYGGQGKKLFF.

This sequence joins TRBV9 and TRBJ2-7; D is perhaps TRBD2 (5 bases). The CDR3 loop spans 14 amino acids. V shed 0 bases and J shed 5 bases, with 12 bases lying between them. The germline V gene encodes CDR1 SGDLS and CDR2 YYNGEE. In nucleotides, the CDR3 is TGTGCCAGCAGCGTAGGGGCGGCCGGGGACGAGCAGTACTTC. Translating gives CASSVGAAGDEQYF. The whole variable domain, remainder taken from reference TRBV9 and TRBJ2-7, is DSGVTQTPKHLITATGQRVTLRCSPRSGDLSVYWYQQSLDQGLQFLIQYYNGEERAKGNILERFSAQQFPDLHSELNLSSLELGDSALYFCASSVGAAGDEQYFGPGTRLTVT.

The rearrangement links TRBV6-5 to TRBJ1-3; D call uncertain. V was clipped by 4 bases and J by 2 bases, with 6 bases between them. Germline CDR1 is MNHEY and CDR2 is SVGAGI. The CDR3 extends over 13 amino acids. CDR3 DNA: TGTGCCAGCAGTTCCATCCCTGGAAACACCATATATTTT. Protein product: CASSSIPGNTIYF.

The V and J genes are TRBV6-5 and TRBJ2-1; 10 nucleotides match TRBD1. Germline V gives CDR1 MNHEY, CDR2 SVGAGI. The CDR3 loop spans 15 amino acids. V lost 6 bases to trimming and J lost 8 bases; unmatched junction nucleotides: 10. The CDR3 is CASSHGGTGEDEQFF. The CDR3 region has the DNA TGTGCCAGCAGCCACGGGGGGACAGGGGAGGATGAGCAGTTCTTC.

This clone was counted only a few times. The V call is TRBV4-1, the J call TRBJ2-5, with D uncertain. CDR1 and CDR2 (germline): MGHRA, YSYEKL. V was clipped by 2 bases and J by 1 base, with 11 bases between them. The CDR3 is made up of 15 amino acids. Written as DNA, the CDR3 is TGCGCCAGCAGCCAATCCGGTCGCCCCCAAGAGACCCAGTACTTC. Translating it yields CASSQSGRPQETQYF.

The chain links TRBV27 to TRBJ2-7, with D unresolved. Trimming pared 3 bases from V and 3 bases from J, leaving 12 bases between. Germline V gene sequence: CDR1 MNHEY, CDR2 SMNVEV (reference sequence). The CDR3 totals 14 residues. In DNA, the CDR3 is TGTGCCAGCAGTTTTTATACAGACGGCTACGAGCAGTACTTC. It specifies CASSFYTDGYEQYF.

The chain combines TRBV5-6 with TRBJ1-5, with TRBD1 identical over 7 bases. Germline V CDR1 and CDR2: SGHDT, YYEEEE. Unmatched junction bases numbered 4, after V lost 5 bases and J lost 2 bases. This CDR3 is 14 amino acids long. The CDR3 DNA sequence: TGTGCCAGCAGTTACGGACAGGGCAATCAGCCCCAGCATTTT. Its protein is CASSYGQGNQPQHF.